This T cell receptor beta chain was retrieved from a study of CD8+ T cells in alopecia areata. Sorting used CD4, CD8alpha, NKG2D, NKG2ACE and other markers on pooled cutaneous lymph node cells. The CDR3 covers 13 residues. V lost 4 bases and J lost 0, with 7 bases in between. Germline V gives CDR1 NNHDY, CDR2 SYVADS. RNA, once extracted, was reverse transcribed into cDNA for use as the sequencing template. Data came from immunoSEQ multiplex PCR; TCRdb stores just in-frame clones and leaves some out. Reported are around 300,000 clones, none seen only once; the ten largest carry more than 1%. There are a few counts of this clone. Gene names and germline match the mouse. The CDR3 end is not reached by the read, which stops 4 residues before it; the germline J gene fills it in.

What was sequenced was CD4+ T cells sorted from a lymph node. The chain links TRBV13-3 to TRBJ1-2; D remains unclear. The receptor's source is a C3H/HeJ mouse with alopecia areata. Strain MHC haplotype: H2-k. CDR3 region: CASSPMANSDYTF. The sequenced CDR3 bases are TGTGCCAGCAGTCCCATGGCAAACTCC.